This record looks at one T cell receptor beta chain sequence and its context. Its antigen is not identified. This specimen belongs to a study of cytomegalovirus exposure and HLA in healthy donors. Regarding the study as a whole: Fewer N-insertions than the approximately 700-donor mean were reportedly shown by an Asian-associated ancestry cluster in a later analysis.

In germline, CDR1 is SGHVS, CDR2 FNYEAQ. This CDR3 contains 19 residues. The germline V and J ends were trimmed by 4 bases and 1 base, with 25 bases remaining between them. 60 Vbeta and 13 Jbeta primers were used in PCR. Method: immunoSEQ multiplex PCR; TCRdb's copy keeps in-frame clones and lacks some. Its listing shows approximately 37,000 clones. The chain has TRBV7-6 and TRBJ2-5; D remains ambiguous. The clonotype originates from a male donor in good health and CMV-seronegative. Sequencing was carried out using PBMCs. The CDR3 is CASSSYAPSVRNVQETQYF. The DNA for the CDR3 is TGTGCCAGCAGCTCTTACGCCCCGTCGGTCAGGAACGTCCAAGAGACCCAGTACTTC. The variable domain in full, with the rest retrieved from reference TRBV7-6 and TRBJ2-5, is GAGVSQSPRYKVTKRGQDVALRCDPISGHVSLYWYRQALGQGPEFLTYFNYEAQQDKSGLPNDRFSAERPEGSISTLTIQRTEQRDSAMYRCASSSYAPSVRNVQETQYFGPGTRLLVL.